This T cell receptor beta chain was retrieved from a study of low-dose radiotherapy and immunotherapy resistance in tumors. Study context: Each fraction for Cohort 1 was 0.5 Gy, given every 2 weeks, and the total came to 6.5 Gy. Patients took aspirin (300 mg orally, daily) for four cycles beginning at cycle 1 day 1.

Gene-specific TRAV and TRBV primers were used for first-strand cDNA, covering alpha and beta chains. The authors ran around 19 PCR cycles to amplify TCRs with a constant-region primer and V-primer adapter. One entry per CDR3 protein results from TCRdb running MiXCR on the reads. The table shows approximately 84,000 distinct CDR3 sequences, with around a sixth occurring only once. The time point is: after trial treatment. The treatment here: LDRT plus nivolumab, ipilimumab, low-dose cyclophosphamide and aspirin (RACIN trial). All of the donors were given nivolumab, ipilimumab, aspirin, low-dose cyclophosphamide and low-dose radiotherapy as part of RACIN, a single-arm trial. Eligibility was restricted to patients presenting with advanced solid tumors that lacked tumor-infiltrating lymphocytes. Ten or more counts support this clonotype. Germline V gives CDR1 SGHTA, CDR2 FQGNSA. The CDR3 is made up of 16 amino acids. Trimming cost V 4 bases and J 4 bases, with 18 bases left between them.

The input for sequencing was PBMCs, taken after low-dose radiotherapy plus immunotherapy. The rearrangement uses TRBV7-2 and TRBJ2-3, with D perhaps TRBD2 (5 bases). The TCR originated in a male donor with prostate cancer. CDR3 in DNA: TGTGCCAGCAGCTCCCTAGCCGCAAGACCTGCAGATACGCAGTATTTT. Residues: CASSSLAARPADTQYF.